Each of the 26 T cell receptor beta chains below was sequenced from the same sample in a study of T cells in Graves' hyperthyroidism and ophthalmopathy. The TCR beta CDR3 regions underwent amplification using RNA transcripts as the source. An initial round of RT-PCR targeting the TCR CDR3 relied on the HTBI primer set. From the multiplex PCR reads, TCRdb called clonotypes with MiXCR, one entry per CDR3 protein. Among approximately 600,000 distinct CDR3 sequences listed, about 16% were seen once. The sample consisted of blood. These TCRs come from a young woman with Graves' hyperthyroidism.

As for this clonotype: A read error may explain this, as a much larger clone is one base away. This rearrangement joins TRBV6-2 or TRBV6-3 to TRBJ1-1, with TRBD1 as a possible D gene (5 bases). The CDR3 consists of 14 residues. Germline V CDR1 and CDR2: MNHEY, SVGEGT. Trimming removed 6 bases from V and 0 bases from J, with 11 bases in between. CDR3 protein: CASSFRAMNTEAFF. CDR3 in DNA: TGTGCCAGCAGCTTCAGGGCCATGAACACTGAAGCTTTCTTT.

The CDR3 nucleotides are TGCGCCAGCAAGGGGGGATTCCTCTATGGCTACACCTTC. It codes for CASKGGFLYGYTF. This chain connects TRBV5-1 to TRBJ1-2, with D maybe TRBD1 (6 bases). V was clipped by 6 bases and J by 4 bases, with 13 bases between them. Germline V gene sequence: CDR1 SGHRS, CDR2 YFSETQ. The CDR3 extends over 13 amino acids.

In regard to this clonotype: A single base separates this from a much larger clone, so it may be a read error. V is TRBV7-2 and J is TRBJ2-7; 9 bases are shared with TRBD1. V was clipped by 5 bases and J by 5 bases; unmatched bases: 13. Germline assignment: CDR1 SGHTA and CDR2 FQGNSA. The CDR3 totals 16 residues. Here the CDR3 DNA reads TGTGCCAGCAGCGGGAGCACCGGGACAGGGCCGAACGAGCAGTACTTC. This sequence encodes CASSGSTGTGPNEQYF.

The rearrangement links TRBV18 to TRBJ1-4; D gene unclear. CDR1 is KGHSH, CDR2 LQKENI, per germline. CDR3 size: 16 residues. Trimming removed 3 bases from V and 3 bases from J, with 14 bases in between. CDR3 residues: CASSPNPLGANEKLFF. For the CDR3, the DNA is TGTGCCAGCTCACCCAACCCATTGGGAGCTAATGAAAAACTGTTTTTT.

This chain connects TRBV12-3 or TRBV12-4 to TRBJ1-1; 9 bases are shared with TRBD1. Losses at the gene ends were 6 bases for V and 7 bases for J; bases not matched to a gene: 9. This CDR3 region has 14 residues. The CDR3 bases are TGTGCCAGCAGGGGAACAGGGGGCGCGGGTGAAGCTTTCTTT. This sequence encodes CASRGTGGAGEAFF.

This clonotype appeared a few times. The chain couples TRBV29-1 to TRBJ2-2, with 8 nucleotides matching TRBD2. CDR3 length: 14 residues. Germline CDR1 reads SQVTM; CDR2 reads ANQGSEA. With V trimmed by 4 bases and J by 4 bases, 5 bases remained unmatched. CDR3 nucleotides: TGCAGCGTTGTACTAGCGGCGGTCACCGGGGAGCTGTTTTTT. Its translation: CSVVLAAVTGELFF.

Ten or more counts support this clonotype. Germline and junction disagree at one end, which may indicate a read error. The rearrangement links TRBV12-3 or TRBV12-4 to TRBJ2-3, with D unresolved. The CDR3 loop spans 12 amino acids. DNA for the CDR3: TGTGCCAGCAGCTTAGTTGAAGATACGCAGTATTTT. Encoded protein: CASSLVEDTQYF.

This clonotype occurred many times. The CDR3 DNA sequence: TGTGCCAGCAGCCCAGGGACAGGGCCGGGAGAGACCCAGTACTTC. Translated, it gives CASSPGTGPGETQYF. The V call is TRBV7-8, the J call TRBJ2-5, with TRBD1 matching over 9 bases. Per germline, CDR1 SGHVS and CDR2 FQNEAQ. The V gene end was trimmed by 5 bases and the J gene end by 4 bases; junction bases not matched to a gene: 8. The CDR3 has 15 residues.

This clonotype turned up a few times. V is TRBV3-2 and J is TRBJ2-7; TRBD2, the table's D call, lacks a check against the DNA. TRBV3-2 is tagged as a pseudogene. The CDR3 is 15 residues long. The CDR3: CASSPRETVSYEQYF. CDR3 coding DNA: TGTGCCAGCAGCCCGAGGGAGACGGTCTCCTACGAGCAGTACTTC.

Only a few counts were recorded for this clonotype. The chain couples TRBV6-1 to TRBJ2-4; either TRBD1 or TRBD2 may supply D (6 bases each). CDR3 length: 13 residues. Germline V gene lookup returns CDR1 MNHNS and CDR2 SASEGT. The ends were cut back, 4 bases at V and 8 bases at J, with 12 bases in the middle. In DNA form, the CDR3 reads TGTGCCAGCAGTGGACTAGAGGGGGACATTCAGTACTTC. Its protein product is CASSGLEGDIQYF.

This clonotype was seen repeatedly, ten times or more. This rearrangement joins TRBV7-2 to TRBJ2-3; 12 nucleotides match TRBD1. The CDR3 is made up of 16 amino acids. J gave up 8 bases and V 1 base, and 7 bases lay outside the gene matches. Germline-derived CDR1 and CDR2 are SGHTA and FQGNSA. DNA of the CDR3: TGTGCCAGCAGCTTAGAAGAGGGACAGGGGGCAGGTACGCAGTATTTT. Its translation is CASSLEEGQGAGTQYF. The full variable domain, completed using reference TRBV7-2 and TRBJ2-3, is GAGVSQSPSNKVTEKGKDVELRCDPISGHTALYWYRQSLGQGLEFLIYFQGNSAPDKSGLPSDRFSAERTGGSVSTLTIQRTQQEDSAVYLCASSLEEGQGAGTQYFGPGTRLTVL.

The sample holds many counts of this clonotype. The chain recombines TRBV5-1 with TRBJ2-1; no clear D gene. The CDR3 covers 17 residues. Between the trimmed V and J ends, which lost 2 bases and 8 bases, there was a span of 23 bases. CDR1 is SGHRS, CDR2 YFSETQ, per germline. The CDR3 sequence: CASSFGIVRLLMHEQFF. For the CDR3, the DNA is TGCGCCAGCAGCTTTGGAATAGTGAGACTCCTTATGCATGAGCAGTTCTTC.

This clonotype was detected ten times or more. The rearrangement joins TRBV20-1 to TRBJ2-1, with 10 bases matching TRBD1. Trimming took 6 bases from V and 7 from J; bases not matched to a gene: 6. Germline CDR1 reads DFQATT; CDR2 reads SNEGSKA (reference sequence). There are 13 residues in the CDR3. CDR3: CSAGTGVKNEQFF. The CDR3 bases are TGCAGTGCCGGGACAGGGGTTAAAAATGAGCAGTTCTTC.

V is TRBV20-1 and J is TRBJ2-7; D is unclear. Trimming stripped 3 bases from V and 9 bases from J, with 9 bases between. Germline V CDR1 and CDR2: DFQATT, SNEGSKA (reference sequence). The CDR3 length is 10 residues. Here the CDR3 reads CSASRLWQYF. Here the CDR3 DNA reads TGCAGTGCTAGCCGTCTGTGGCAGTACTTC.

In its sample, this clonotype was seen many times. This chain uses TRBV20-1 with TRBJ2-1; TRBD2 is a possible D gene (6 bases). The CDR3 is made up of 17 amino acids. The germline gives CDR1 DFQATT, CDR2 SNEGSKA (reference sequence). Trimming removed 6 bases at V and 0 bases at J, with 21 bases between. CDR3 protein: CSALKIHRESSYNEQFF. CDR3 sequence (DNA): TGCAGTGCCCTTAAAATTCACCGGGAGTCCTCCTACAATGAGCAGTTCTTC.

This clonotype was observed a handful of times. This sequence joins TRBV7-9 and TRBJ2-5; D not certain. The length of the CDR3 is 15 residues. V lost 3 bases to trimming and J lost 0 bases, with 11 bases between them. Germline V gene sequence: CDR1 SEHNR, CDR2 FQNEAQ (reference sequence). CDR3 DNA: TGTGCCAGCAGCTTTGGTTTGGGGAACCAAGAGACCCAGTACTTC. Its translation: CASSFGLGNQETQYF.

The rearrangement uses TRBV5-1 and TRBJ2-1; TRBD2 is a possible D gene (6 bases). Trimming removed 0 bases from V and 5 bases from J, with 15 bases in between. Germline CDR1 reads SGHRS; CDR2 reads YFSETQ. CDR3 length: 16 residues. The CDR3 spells CASSLGLVSPNNEQFF. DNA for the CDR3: TGCGCCAGCAGCTTGGGACTAGTTAGCCCAAACAATGAGCAGTTCTTC. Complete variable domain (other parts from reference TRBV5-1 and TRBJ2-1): KAGVTQTPRYLIKTRGQQVTLSCSPISGHRSVSWYQQTPGQGLQFLFEYFSETQRNKGNFPGRFSGRQFSNSRSEMNVSTLELGDSALYLCASSLGLVSPNNEQFFGPGTRLTVL.

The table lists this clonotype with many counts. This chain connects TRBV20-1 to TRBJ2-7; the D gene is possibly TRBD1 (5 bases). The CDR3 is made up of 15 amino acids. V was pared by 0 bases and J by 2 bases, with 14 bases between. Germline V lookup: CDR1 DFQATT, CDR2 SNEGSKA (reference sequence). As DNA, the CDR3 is TGCAGTGCTAGAGAGCTTAGGGGTAACCCCTACGAGCAGTACTTC. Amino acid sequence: CSARELRGNPYEQYF.

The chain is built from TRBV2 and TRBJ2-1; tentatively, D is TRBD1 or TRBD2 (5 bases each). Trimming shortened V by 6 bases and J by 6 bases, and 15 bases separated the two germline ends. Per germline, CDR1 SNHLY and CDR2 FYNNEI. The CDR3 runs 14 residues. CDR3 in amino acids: CASSLGTGLNEQFF. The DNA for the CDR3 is TGTGCCAGCAGCTTAGGGACCGGCCTCAATGAGCAGTTCTTC. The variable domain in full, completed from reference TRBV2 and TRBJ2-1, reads EPEVTQTPSHQVTQMGQEVILRCVPISNHLYFYWYRQILGQKVEFLVSFYNNEISEKSEIFDDQFSVERPDGSNFTLKIRSTKLEDSAMYFCASSLGTGLNEQFFGPGTRLTVL.

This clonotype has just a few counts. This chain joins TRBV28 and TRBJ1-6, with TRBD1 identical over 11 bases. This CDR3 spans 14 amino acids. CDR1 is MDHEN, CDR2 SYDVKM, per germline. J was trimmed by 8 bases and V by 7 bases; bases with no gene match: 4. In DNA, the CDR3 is TGTGCCAGCACCTGGGGACAGGGGGATTCACCCCTCCACTTT. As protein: CASTWGQGDSPLHF.

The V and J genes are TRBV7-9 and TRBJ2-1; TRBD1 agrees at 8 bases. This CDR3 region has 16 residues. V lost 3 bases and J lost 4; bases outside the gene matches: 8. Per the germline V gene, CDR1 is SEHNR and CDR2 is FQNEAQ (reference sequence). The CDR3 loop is CASSLTGAPKYNEQFF. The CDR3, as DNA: TGTGCCAGCAGCTTGACAGGGGCCCCCAAATACAATGAGCAGTTCTTC.

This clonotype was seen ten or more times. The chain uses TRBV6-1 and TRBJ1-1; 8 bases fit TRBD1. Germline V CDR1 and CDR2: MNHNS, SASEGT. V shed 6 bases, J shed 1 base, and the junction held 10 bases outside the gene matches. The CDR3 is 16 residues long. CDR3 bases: TGTGCCAGCAGAGGATTCCAGGGGGCGAGGAACACTGAAGCTTTCTTT. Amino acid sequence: CASRGFQGARNTEAFF.

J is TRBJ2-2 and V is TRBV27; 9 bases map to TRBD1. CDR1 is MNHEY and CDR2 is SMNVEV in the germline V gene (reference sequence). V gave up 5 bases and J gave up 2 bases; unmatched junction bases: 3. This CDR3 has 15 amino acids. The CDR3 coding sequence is TGTGCCAGCAGTATGGGACAGGGTAACACCGGGGAGCTGTTTTTT. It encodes CASSMGQGNTGELFF.

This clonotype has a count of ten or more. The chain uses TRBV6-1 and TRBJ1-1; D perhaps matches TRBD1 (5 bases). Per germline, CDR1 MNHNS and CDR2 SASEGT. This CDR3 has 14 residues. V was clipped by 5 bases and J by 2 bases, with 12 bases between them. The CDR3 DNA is TGTGCCAGCAGTTTCGACAGAGCTAACACTGAAGCTTTCTTT. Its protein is CASSFDRANTEAFF.

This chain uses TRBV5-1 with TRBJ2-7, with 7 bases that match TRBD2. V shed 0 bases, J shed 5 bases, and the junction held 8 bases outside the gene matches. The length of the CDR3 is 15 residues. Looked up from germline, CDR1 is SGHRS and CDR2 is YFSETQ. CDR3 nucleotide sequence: TGCGCCAGCAGCTTGGGACAGACTAGCAGCCACGAGCAGTACTTC. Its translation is CASSLGQTSSHEQYF.

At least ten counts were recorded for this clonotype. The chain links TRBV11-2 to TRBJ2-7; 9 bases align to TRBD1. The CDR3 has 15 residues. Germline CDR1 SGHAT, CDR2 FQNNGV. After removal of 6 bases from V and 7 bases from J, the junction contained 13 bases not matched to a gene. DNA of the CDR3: TGTGCCAGCAGGTCGCCGGGACAGGGAGAAAGGGAGCAGTACTTC. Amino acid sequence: CASRSPGQGEREQYF. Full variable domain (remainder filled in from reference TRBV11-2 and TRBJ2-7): EAGVAQSPRYKIIEKRQSVAFWCNPISGHATLYWYQQILGQGPKLLIQFQNNGVVDDSQLPKDRFSAERLKGVDSTLKIQPAKLEDSAVYLCASRSPGQGEREQYFGPGTRLTVT.